This T cell receptor beta chain comes out of a study of regulatory T cells in long-lasting Graves disease. Background on the study: Recently diagnosed Graves' patients had received antithyroid drugs for under 3 months.

General study findings and limits: Patients with persistent Graves' had lower TCR diversity than newly diagnosed patients.

Both iRepertoire HTBI primers and Arm-PCR of CDR3 regions were used to build the TCR beta libraries. TCRdb reprocessed the multiplex PCR reads with MiXCR, giving one entry per CDR3 protein. The data contain 400,000 to 500,000 distinct CDR3 sequences, roughly 15% of them singletons. This clonotype has at least ten counts. Its antigen is currently unknown. The time point denotes: newly diagnosed GD, antithyroid drugs for less than 3 months. Scientists built the TCR library using RNA that was extracted from PBMCs. CDR1 is SNHLY, CDR2 FYNNEI, per germline. This CDR3 has 15 amino acids. Trimming at V came to 6 bases and at J to 4 bases, leaving 5 bases not matched to a gene. This same sample was also part of a study on T cells in Graves' hyperthyroidism and ophthalmopathy.

Sequences were derived from peripheral blood mononuclear cells (PBMCs), sampled at new diagnosis, from a patient treated with antithyroid drugs. The chain joins TRBV2 to TRBJ2-1; 11 nucleotides agree with TRBD2. This TCR derives from a woman under 30 with Graves disease. CDR3 nucleotide sequence: TGTGCCAGCAGGCAGGGACTAGCGGTATACAATGAGCAGTTCTTC. The encoded protein is CASRQGLAVYNEQFF. The full variable domain, with the rest looked up from reference TRBV2 and TRBJ2-1, is EPEVTQTPSHQVTQMGQEVILRCVPISNHLYFYWYRQILGQKVEFLVSFYNNEISEKSEIFDDQFSVERPDGSNFTLKIRSTKLEDSAMYFCASRQGLAVYNEQFFGPGTRLTVL.